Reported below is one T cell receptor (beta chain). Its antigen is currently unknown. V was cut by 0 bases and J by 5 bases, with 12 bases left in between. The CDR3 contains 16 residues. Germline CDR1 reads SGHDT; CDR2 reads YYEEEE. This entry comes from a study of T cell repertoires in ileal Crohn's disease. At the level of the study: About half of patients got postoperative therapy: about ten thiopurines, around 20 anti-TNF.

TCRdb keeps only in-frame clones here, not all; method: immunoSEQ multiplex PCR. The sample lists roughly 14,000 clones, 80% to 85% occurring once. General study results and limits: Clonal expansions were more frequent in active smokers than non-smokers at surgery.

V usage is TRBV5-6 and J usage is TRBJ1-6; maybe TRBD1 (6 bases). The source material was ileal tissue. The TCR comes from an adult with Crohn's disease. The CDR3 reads CASSLVGGAHNSPLHF. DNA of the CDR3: TGTGCCAGCAGCTTGGTTGGGGGCGCCCATAATTCACCCCTCCACTTT.